Sequencing of this T cell receptor (beta chain) was carried out in a study of cytomegalovirus exposure and HLA in healthy donors. The CDR3 sequence is 14 residues long. The ends lost 0 bases at V and 6 bases at J; junction bases unmatched: 4. In germline, CDR1 is KGHSY, CDR2 FQNENV. The PCR ran on 60 Vbeta and 13 Jbeta primers. Per the study methods: Later analysis identified 65 million to 80 million unique TCR beta chains, approximately 11 million shared. Data came from immunoSEQ multiplex PCR; TCRdb stores just in-frame clones and leaves some out. That table is the source of V, J and clone size, and D and trimming were worked out from the DNA. Among about 140,000 clones listed, roughly 8.8% were seen once.

This chain links TRBV16 with TRBJ1-2; TRBD1 matches at 7 bases. The specimen sequenced was PBMCs. The sequence was obtained from a woman in her forties in good health and CMV-seropositive. The CDR3 loop is CASSQSVTGDGYTF. The DNA of the CDR3 is TGTGCCAGCAGCCAATCGGTAACAGGGGATGGCTACACCTTC.